The entry that follows covers one T cell receptor beta chain sequence. Its matching antigen is unknown. These data are taken from a study of post-analysis software for immune sequencing data. Study-level background: Relapsing-remitting, secondary progressive and progressive-relapsing forms made up the multiple sclerosis disease courses.

TCR beta cDNA libraries had unique molecular identifiers. It was from approximately 0.91 to 9.4 million T cells that some 470,000 cDNA molecules came. TCRdb reprocessed the PCR reads via MiXCR and lists one record per CDR3 protein. Of about 540,000 distinct CDR3 sequences listed, around 36% are singletons. CDR3 length: 15 residues. With V trimmed by 3 bases and J by 0 bases, 5 bases remained unmatched. CDR1 SGHRS and CDR2 YFSETQ come from the germline V gene. Points from the study as a whole: There were four or five TRBV segments more frequent in patients than controls, and TRBV5-6, TRBV5-1 and TRBV20-1 were among them. Clustering by F measure revealed strong co-clustering among samples prepared together in one batch. Controls showed significantly higher normalized Chao1 diversity than did multiple sclerosis patients.

The rearrangement links TRBV5-1 to TRBJ2-5, with 7 positions matching TRBD2. Sequenced sample: blood. The receptor's source is a girl aged 2 to 17 with multiple sclerosis. The CDR3 is CASSWEGSYQETQYF. DNA for the CDR3: TGCGCCAGCAGCTGGGAGGGGTCGTACCAAGAGACCCAGTACTTC.